This T cell receptor beta chain was profiled in a study of cytomegalovirus exposure and HLA in healthy donors. In germline, CDR1 is SGHKS, CDR2 YYEKEE (reference sequence). Losses at the gene ends were 3 bases for V and 4 bases for J; bases not matched to a gene: 2. The CDR3 sequence is 14 residues long. A multiplex PCR was run with 60 Vbeta primers and 13 Jbeta primers. TCRdb keeps only in-frame clones here, not all; method: immunoSEQ multiplex PCR. The sample has around 130,000 clones; 8.5% to 9% are singletons. The sample consisted of PBMCs. This TCR derives from a woman aged 40 to 50 in good health and CMV-seropositive. V gene TRBV5-5 combines with J gene TRBJ2-7, with 12 bases matching TRBD2. In DNA form, the CDR3 reads TGTGCCAGCAGCTCGACTAGCGGGGGATACGAGCAGTACTTC. The encoded protein is CASSSTSGGYEQYF.